Listed below are T cell receptor beta chains from one sample, sequenced in a study of T cell responses to AZD1222 COVID-19 vaccine. The data were produced by immunoSEQ multiplex PCR, yet TCRdb's version contains in-frame clones alone and is incomplete. The sample shows some 140,000 clones, approximately 92% of them seen only once. The sequencing here drew on peripheral blood, taken on day 0 of AZD1222 vaccination. The receptors stem from an adult in good health. The CDR3 runs from the conserved cysteine through the conserved F or W. Each record gives: D gene, J gene, V gene, CDR3 DNA, CDR3 protein. D genes are given only for firm matches.

D: NA; J: TRBJ1-4; V: TRBV4-3; DNA: TGCGCCAGCAGCCACGTCGACCGCCTAAATGAAAAACTGTTTTTT; CDR3: CASSHVDRLNEKLFF
D: NA; J: TRBJ2-7; V: TRBV4-2; DNA: TGTGCCAGCAGCCAAGAGGCCCTCTGGGAGCAGTACTTC; CDR3: CASSQEALWEQYF
D: NA; J: TRBJ1-2; V: TRBV3-1/TRBV3-2; DNA: TGTGCCAGCAGCCAAGAACAGGGTTCCTATGGCTACACCTTC; CDR3: CASSQEQGSYGYTF
D: NA; J: TRBJ2-2; V: TRBV30; DNA: TGTGCCTGGAGGACCAGCGGGTCGAACACCGGGGAGCTGTTTTTT; CDR3: CAWRTSGSNTGELFF
D: NA; J: TRBJ2-4; V: TRBV10-3; DNA: TGTGCCATCAGTGACAGGGAGTGGGACATTCAGTACTTC; CDR3: CAISDREWDIQYF
D: TRBD1; J: TRBJ2-5; V: TRBV13; DNA: TGTGCCAGCAGCCCCGGGACAGGGGTGATGGAGACCCAGTACTTC; CDR3: CASSPGTGVMETQYF
D: TRBD1; J: TRBJ1-4; V: TRBV19; DNA: TGTGCCAGTAGTATGAAGGGACAGGGGGCTAATGAAAAACTGTTTTTT; CDR3: CASSMKGQGANEKLFF
D: NA; J: TRBJ1-4; V: TRBV12-3/TRBV12-4; DNA: TGTGCCAGCAGATCCCTCACCCGAAAACTGTTTTTT; CDR3: CASRSLTRKLFF
D: TRBD2; J: TRBJ2-2; V: TRBV7-2; DNA: TGTGCCAGCAGCTTAGTTTCGCTAGCGGGAGGCGGAGCCGGGGAGCTGTTTTTT; CDR3: CASSLVSLAGGGAGELFF
D: TRBD2; J: TRBJ2-1; V: TRBV29-1; DNA: TGCAGCGTCTCGACTAGCGGGAGGGACAATGAGCAGTTCTTC; CDR3: CSVSTSGRDNEQFF
D: TRBD2; J: TRBJ2-1; V: TRBV6-8; DNA: TGTGCCAGCAAAAACGGGACTAGCGGGGACAATGAGCAGTTCTTC; CDR3: CASKNGTSGDNEQFF
D: TRBD1; J: TRBJ1-1; V: TRBV19; DNA: TGTGCCAGTAGTATACTCCGGACAGGGGCCAACACTGAAGCTTTCTTT; CDR3: CASSILRTGANTEAFF
D: NA; J: TRBJ2-5; V: TRBV19; DNA: TGTGCCAGTAGTATAGCGACTAGGTACCAAGAGACCCAGTACTTC; CDR3: CASSIATRYQETQYF
D: NA; J: TRBJ1-1; V: TRBV5-1; DNA: TGCGCCAGCAGCCTGGTCGGTGAGAACACTGAAGCTTTCTTT; CDR3: CASSLVGENTEAFF
D: NA; J: TRBJ1-5; V: TRBV5-5; DNA: TGTGCCAGCAGCTCGGGGCTCAGGGAGTACGTTCAGCCCCAGCATTTT; CDR3: CASSSGLREYVQPQHF
D: NA; J: TRBJ2-7; V: TRBV28; DNA: TGTGCCAGCAGTTTATACGGGGGGCCGACACCCTACGAGCAGTACTTC; CDR3: CASSLYGGPTPYEQYF
D: TRBD2; J: TRBJ2-7; V: TRBV29-1; DNA: TGCAGCGTTCCCTTAGCGGGAATTGGGGACGAGCAGTACTTC; CDR3: CSVPLAGIGDEQYF
D: NA; J: TRBJ1-1; V: TRBV20-1; DNA: TGCAGTGCTAGAGAGGGACCTGAAGCTTTCTTT; CDR3: CSAREGPEAFF
D: NA; J: TRBJ1-3; V: TRBV18; DNA: TGTGCCAGCTCACCCACGAGCTCTGGAAACACCATATATTTT; CDR3: CASSPTSSGNTIYF
D: NA; J: TRBJ1-6; V: TRBV7-2; DNA: TGTGCCAGCAGCTCACAAGCCCAGGCGGCCCTCCACTTT; CDR3: CASSSQAQAALHF
D: TRBD2; J: TRBJ2-5; V: TRBV5-4; DNA: TGTGCCAGCAGCTCCCCCTTTAGCGGGTACCAAGAGACCCAGTACTTC; CDR3: CASSSPFSGYQETQYF
D: NA; J: TRBJ1-4; V: TRBV6-5; DNA: TGTGCCAGCAGTACCCGGTGGGCGTTAAATGAAAAACTGTTTTTT; CDR3: CASSTRWALNEKLFF
D: TRBD2; J: TRBJ2-7; V: TRBV3-1/TRBV3-2; DNA: TGTGCCAGCAGCCGGGCGGGAGCGAACGAGCAGTACTTC; CDR3: CASSRAGANEQYF
D: NA; J: TRBJ2-3; V: TRBV27; DNA: TGTGCCAGCAGTTTCCCCCGACTCGGATCGGCCACAGATACGCAGTATTTT; CDR3: CASSFPRLGSATDTQYF
D: NA; J: TRBJ1-1; V: TRBV19; DNA: TGTGCCAGTAGTATCCCGACAGAGATGAACACTGAAGCTTTCTTT; CDR3: CASSIPTEMNTEAFF
D: TRBD2; J: TRBJ2-1; V: TRBV4-1; DNA: TGCGCCAGCAGCCACGACACAGGGTCCTTAGCGGGAGAATCCAATGAGCAGTTCTTC; CDR3: CASSHDTGSLAGESNEQFF
D: NA; J: TRBJ1-2; V: TRBV18; DNA: TGTGCCAGCTCCGGGCGGCAGGCGGCTAACTATGGCTACACCTTC; CDR3: CASSGRQAANYGYTF
D: TRBD2; J: TRBJ2-2; V: TRBV6-2/TRBV6-3; DNA: TGTGCCAGCAGTTACGTTGCTAGCGGGAGAGGTACCGGGGAGCTGTTTTTT; CDR3: CASSYVASGRGTGELFF
D: NA; J: TRBJ1-4; V: TRBV28; DNA: TGTGCCAGCAGTCCCCGCGGCAAGGTGGACAGTTCGAGAGAAAAACTGTTTTTT; CDR3: CASSPRGKVDSSREKLFF
D: NA; J: TRBJ2-5; V: TRBV5-4; DNA: TGTGCCACTAACACAGGGATCCAAGAGACCCAGTACTTC; CDR3: CATNTGIQETQYF
D: NA; J: TRBJ2-3; V: TRBV9; DNA: TGTGCCAGCAGCGAAGGATGGACAGATACGCAGTATTTT; CDR3: CASSEGWTDTQYF
D: NA; J: TRBJ2-1; V: TRBV18; DNA: TGTGCCAGCTCCCTTACCTATGAGCAGTTCTTC; CDR3: CASSLTYEQFF
D: TRBD1; J: TRBJ2-7; V: TRBV5-4; DNA: TGTGCCAGCAGCTTGGGGCAGGGGGCAGTGTCCGAGCAGTACTTC; CDR3: CASSLGQGAVSEQYF
D: NA; J: TRBJ1-2; V: TRBV7-9; DNA: TGTGCCAGCACTTTAGACAGCTTATATGGCTACACCTTC; CDR3: CASTLDSLYGYTF
D: TRBD1; J: TRBJ1-5; V: TRBV19; DNA: TGTGCCAGTAGGGGACAGGGGGGGAATCAGCCCCAGCATTTT; CDR3: CASRGQGGNQPQHF
D: TRBD2; J: TRBJ2-7; V: TRBV6-2/TRBV6-3; DNA: TGTGCCAGCAGTCTTCTAGCGGGAGGGTACTACGAGCAGTACTTC; CDR3: CASSLLAGGYYEQYF
D: NA; J: TRBJ2-7; V: TRBV4-1; DNA: TGCGCCAGCAGCCATGTTGCGGTCGGGAGCTCCTACGAGCAGTACTTC; CDR3: CASSHVAVGSSYEQYF